This entry lists 20 T cell receptor beta chains sequenced from one sample in a study of OX40 agonist ivuxolimab in advanced cancers. Libraries were made using the immunoSEQ multiplex PCR assay. TCRdb took this table from immuneACCESS and kept in-frame rearrangements with V and J called. Such tables lack part of the clones; where checked against another copy, unresolved V genes explain under half of the gap, and the rest is unexplained. Here the sample has over 45,000 clones; over 80% occur a single time. The top ten hold 3% to 3.5% of the sample. The material was CD4+ or CD8+ T cells sorted from blood, obtained in a trial of the OX40 agonist ivuxolimab. Source of these receptors: an adult with an advanced solid tumor such as melanoma, head and neck, liver or kidney cancer.

The rearrangement links TRBV2 to TRBJ2-2; D is undetermined. Trimming pared 4 bases from V and 4 bases from J, leaving 13 bases between. The CDR3 has 15 amino acids. CDR1 SNHLY and CDR2 FYNNEI come from the germline V gene. The CDR3 region is CASSVPWAPTGELFF. The CDR3 DNA sequence: TGTGCCAGCAGTGTTCCCTGGGCCCCCACCGGGGAGCTGTTTTTT.

The CDR3, as DNA: TGTGCCTGGAGTGTAGTCCGCTGGCCCCACACAGATACGCAGTATTTT. It yields the protein CAWSVVRWPHTDTQYF. The V gene is TRBV30, the J gene TRBJ2-3; unclear D gene. CDR3 size: 16 residues. The germline V gene encodes CDR1 GTSNPN and CDR2 SVGIG (reference sequence). V lost 0 bases and J lost 2, with 15 bases in between.

V and J are TRBV11-2 and TRBJ1-6; D is unresolved. This CDR3 region has 13 residues. Germline assignment: CDR1 SGHAT and CDR2 FQNNGV. The germline V and J ends were trimmed by 3 bases and 6 bases, with 6 bases remaining between them. The CDR3 loop is CASSFGFNSPLHF. In nucleotides, the CDR3 is TGTGCCAGCAGCTTCGGGTTTAATTCACCCCTCCACTTT. Full variable domain (missing parts from reference TRBV11-2 and TRBJ1-6): EAGVAQSPRYKIIEKRQSVAFWCNPISGHATLYWYQQILGQGPKLLIQFQNNGVVDDSQLPKDRFSAERLKGVDSTLKIQPAKLEDSAVYLCASSFGFNSPLHFGNGTRLTVT.

J is TRBJ2-7 and V is TRBV4-2; D may be TRBD2 (6 bases). The CDR3 loop spans 17 amino acids. Per germline, CDR1 LGHNA and CDR2 YNFKEQ. Trimming left V 1 base short and J 2 bases short, with 18 bases between. The CDR3 loop is CASSQAALRGAAYEQYF. The CDR3 DNA reads TGTGCCAGCAGCCAAGCCGCATTACGCGGGGCTGCCTACGAGCAGTACTTC.

This sequence joins TRBV19 and TRBJ1-5, with TRBD1 identical over 8 bases. The CDR3 covers 15 residues. CDR1 and CDR2 (germline): LNHDA, SQIVND (reference sequence). Germline trimming cut 4 bases from V and 9 bases from J; bases unmatched to any gene: 11. CDR3 DNA: TGTGCCAGTAGTACGGGCCGGGACAGGATGCGGCCCCAGCATTTT. Amino acids: CASSTGRDRMRPQHF.

The genes are TRBV7-9 and TRBJ2-7; unclear D gene. The V and J ends lost 0 bases and 7 bases respectively, with 7 bases between them. The germline V gene encodes CDR1 SEHNR and CDR2 FQNEAQ (reference sequence). CDR3 size: 12 residues. Here the CDR3 DNA reads TGTGCCAGCAGCTTAGCGGTCGGGGAGCAGTACTTC. The encoded protein is CASSLAVGEQYF.

The rearrangement links TRBV4-1 to TRBJ1-2; D might be TRBD1 (5 bases). Germline CDR1 is MGHRA and CDR2 is YSYEKL. Trimming removed 6 bases from V and 0 bases from J, with 17 bases in between. CDR3 length equals 16 residues. In nucleotides, the CDR3 is TGCGCCAGCAGTCCGGGACGGCCGGTTCCTAACTATGGCTACACCTTC. Encoded protein: CASSPGRPVPNYGYTF.

The rearrangement joins TRBV19 to TRBJ1-1, with TRBD1 identical over 7 bases. Germline CDR1 and CDR2: LNHDA and SQIVND (reference sequence). The V gene end was trimmed by 7 bases and the J gene end by 6 bases; junction bases not matched to a gene: 11. The CDR3 is 14 residues long. CDR3 sequence (DNA): TGTGCCAGTAATGTGCCCCAGGGGGTGGCTGAAGCTTTCTTT. Translated, it gives CASNVPQGVAEAFF.

The chain is built from TRBV30 and TRBJ2-5; D is ambiguous. CDR1 and CDR2 from the germline V gene are GTSNPN and SVGIG (reference sequence). The CDR3 extends over 13 amino acids. Trimming stripped 4 bases from V and 0 bases from J, with 9 bases between. In nucleotides, the CDR3 is TGTGCCTGGATGCCCCCGCACCAAGAGACCCAGTACTTC. It translates to CAWMPPHQETQYF.

In this sample, this clone turned up once. The rearrangement joins TRBV29-1 to TRBJ1-4; 10 positions match TRBD1. The CDR3 totals 13 residues. J lost 8 bases, V lost 6 bases, and 6 bases had no gene match. The germline V gene has CDR1 SQVTM and CDR2 ANQGSEA. CDR3 in amino acids: CSVGQGTREKLFF. The DNA for the CDR3 is TGCAGCGTGGGACAGGGGACTCGGGAAAAACTGTTTTTT.

The J gene is TRBJ1-1, the V gene TRBV6-5; possibly TRBD1 for D (5 bases). Trimming removed 6 bases from V and 1 base from J, with 15 bases in between. Germline V CDR1 and CDR2: MNHEY, SVGAGI. The CDR3 totals 15 residues. This CDR3 is CASRERRTGNTEAFF. Here the CDR3 DNA reads TGTGCCAGCAGGGAGAGGCGAACAGGGAACACTGAAGCTTTCTTT.

The genes are TRBV19 and TRBJ1-1; D ambiguous. V lost 7 bases, J lost 0 bases, and 15 bases lay in between. This CDR3 region has 15 residues. Germline V lookup: CDR1 LNHDA, CDR2 SQIVND (reference sequence). Here the CDR3 DNA reads TGTGCCAGTAAAGCAGGCCCCTACATGAACACTGAAGCTTTCTTT. Its protein product is CASKAGPYMNTEAFF. The full variable domain, in which reference TRBV19 and TRBJ1-1 provide the parts outside the CDR3, is DGGITQSPKYLFRKEGQNVTLSCEQNLNHDAMYWYRQDPGQGLRLIYYSQIVNDFQKGDIAEGYSVSREKKESFPLTVTSAQKNPTAFYLCASKAGPYMNTEAFFGQGTRLTVV.

Turning to this clone: One end of the junction fails to match germline, which may point to a read error. The V gene is TRBV5-6, the J gene TRBJ1-2; D perhaps matches TRBD1 (6 bases). CDR1 is SGHDT and CDR2 is YYEEEE in the germline V gene. This CDR3 has 16 amino acids. This CDR3 is CASSLRGLTVQGGHTF. The CDR3 nucleotides are TGTGCCAGCAGCTTGAGGGGACTAACCGTACAGGGTGGCCACACCTTC. The whole variable domain, remainder taken from reference TRBV5-6 and TRBJ1-2, is DAGVTQSPTHLIKTRGQQVTLRCSPKSGHDTVSWYQQALGQGPQFIFQYYEEEERQRGNFPDRFSGHQFPNYSSELNVNALLLGDSALYLCASSLRGLTVQGGHTFGSGTRLTVV.

This clone was recorded at least ten times. The chain recombines TRBV6-1 with TRBJ2-2; the match to TRBD2 covers 10 bases. Per the germline V gene, CDR1 is MNHNS and CDR2 is SASEGT. V shed 2 bases and J 3 bases; nucleotides not matched to a gene: 0. The CDR3 has 15 amino acids. CDR3 loop: CASSELAGDTGELFF. CDR3 nucleotide sequence: TGTGCCAGCAGTGAACTAGCGGGAGACACCGGGGAGCTGTTTTTT.

The V gene is TRBV5-1, the J gene TRBJ1-1, with 7 nucleotides matching TRBD1. Germline-derived CDR1 and CDR2 are SGHRS and YFSETQ. V trimming: 4 bases; J trimming: 0 bases; junction bases outside the gene matches: 15. There are 18 residues in the CDR3. CDR3 bases: TGCGCCAGCAGCGAGGGGAGGTGGACAGGAACTATGAACACTGAAGCTTTCTTT. Its translation is CASSEGRWTGTMNTEAFF.

The genes are TRBV18 and TRBJ1-3, with D possibly matching TRBD1 (6 bases). The CDR3 extends over 16 amino acids. Trimming left V 1 base short and J 0 bases short, with 10 bases between. Per germline, CDR1 KGHSH and CDR2 LQKENI. CDR3 DNA: TGTGCCAGCTCACCACTGAGGGGGACCTCTGGAAACACCATATATTTT. Its translation is CASSPLRGTSGNTIYF.

The chain employs TRBV27 and TRBJ1-5, with no clear D. The CDR3 is made up of 16 amino acids. With 6 bases removed from V and 2 bases from J, the gap between germline ends came to 17 bases. From germline, CDR1 is MNHEY and CDR2 SMNVEV (reference sequence). For the CDR3, the DNA is TGTGCCAGCAGAGAAGGGCCTAGCAAGGGCAATCAGCCCCAGCATTTT. This sequence encodes CASREGPSKGNQPQHF.

This clone was observed a few times. The CDR3 region is CASSLTSGKPYEQYF. The CDR3 region has the DNA TGCGCCAGCAGCTTGACTAGCGGGAAGCCCTACGAGCAGTACTTC. The chain employs TRBV5-1 and TRBJ2-7; 10 bases map to TRBD2. The CDR3 contains 15 residues. V lost 1 base and J lost 2; bases outside the gene matches: 3. Germline V gene lookup returns CDR1 SGHRS and CDR2 YFSETQ.

This clone has only one observation. The gene calls are TRBV15 and TRBJ2-3; possible D gene TRBD2, 6 bases. The germline gives CDR1 LNHNV, CDR2 YYDKDF (reference sequence). CDR3 size: 19 residues. The V end was cut by 0 bases, the J end by 7 bases, with 26 bases between. The CDR3 DNA reads TGTGCCACCAGCAGAGATGTCTCCCTCCTAGCGACCTCAGGGTATACGCAGTATTTT. The encoded protein is CATSRDVSLLATSGYTQYF.

The chain employs TRBV19 and TRBJ1-1, with a possible D match to TRBD1 (6 bases). CDR1 is LNHDA and CDR2 is SQIVND in the germline V gene (reference sequence). The CDR3 length is 14 residues. V was cut by 5 bases and J by 6 bases, with 16 bases left in between. CDR3 in amino acids: CASSVERQAPEAFF. As DNA, the CDR3 is TGTGCCAGTAGTGTCGAAAGACAGGCCCCTGAAGCTTTCTTT.